The 10 T cell receptor beta chains below all came from one sample that was sequenced in a study of identical twins. One entry per CDR3 protein results from TCRdb running MiXCR on the 5' RACE reads. Among under 300,000 distinct CDR3 sequences listed, about an eighth were seen once. The sequenced sample consisted of memory (CD45RO+) T cells sorted from blood. These receptors were taken from a woman between 18 and 29 years old in good health.

This clonotype was counted only a few times. The chain recombines TRBV12-3 or TRBV12-4 with TRBJ2-1; D uncertain. With 3 bases removed from V and 12 bases from J, the gap between germline ends came to 12 bases. This CDR3 comprises 12 residues. Written as DNA, the CDR3 is TGTGCCAGCAGTTTTCCCCAGGACCCGCAGTTCTTC. Translation gives CASSFPQDPQFF.

The rearrangement uses TRBV6-6 and TRBJ2-1; possibly TRBD2 for D (5 bases). The CDR3 totals 13 residues. Germline assignment: CDR1 MNHNY and CDR2 SVGAGI (reference sequence). Trimming pared 0 bases from V and 10 bases from J, leaving 10 bases between. CDR3 sequence (DNA): TGTGCCAGCAGTTACTCGAGGGATCACGAGCAGTTCTTC. Its translation: CASSYSRDHEQFF.

The chain has TRBV7-2 and TRBJ1-5; TRBD1 might be the D (5 bases). CDR1 and CDR2 from the germline V gene are SGHTA and FQGNSA. With 4 bases removed from V and 3 bases from J, the gap between germline ends came to 10 bases. The CDR3 totals 14 residues. CDR3 DNA: TGTGCCAGCAGCTCGTCGGGGCCCAATCAGCCCCAGCATTTT. Its translation: CASSSSGPNQPQHF. Based on the CDR3 plus reference TRBV7-2 and TRBJ1-5, the full variable domain is GAGVSQSPSNKVTEKGKDVELRCDPISGHTALYWYRQSLGQGLEFLIYFQGNSAPDKSGLPSDRFSAERTGGSVSTLTIQRTQQEDSAVYLCASSSSGPNQPQHFGDGTRLSIL.

The chain has TRBV5-4 and TRBJ2-2; 8 nucleotides align to TRBD1. Germline CDR1 SGHNT, CDR2 YYREEE (reference sequence). The CDR3 covers 17 residues. The ends lost 5 bases at V and 5 bases at J; junction bases unmatched: 14. The CDR3 DNA sequence: TGTGCCAGCAGAATGGGGGGCAGGGGGCGAATGACCGGGGAGCTGTTTTTT. It is translated as CASRMGGRGRMTGELFF.

In its sample, this clonotype was seen many times. The chain links TRBV10-3 to TRBJ2-1; 10 bases agree with TRBD2. In germline, CDR1 is ENHRY, CDR2 SYGVKD. The ends lost 11 bases at V and 7 bases at J; junction bases unmatched: 11. The CDR3 consists of 14 residues. The CDR3 is CAVQSGGAENEQFF. The CDR3 nucleotides read TGTGCCGTCCAAAGCGGGGGGGCGGAAAATGAGCAGTTCTTC.

This clonotype was counted between two and nine times. This chain's CDR3 is CASSLWALAKNIQYF. The CDR3 DNA is TGTGCCAGCAGCTTGTGGGCACTAGCCAAAAACATTCAGTACTTC. V and J are TRBV7-2 and TRBJ2-4; D gene uncertain. Trimming pared 3 bases from V and 0 bases from J, leaving 9 bases between. The CDR3 totals 15 residues. Germline lookup yields CDR1 SGHTA and CDR2 FQGNSA.

The table lists this clonotype with a few counts. The chain has TRBV29-1 and TRBJ1-1; D might be TRBD1 (6 bases). Germline CDR1 and CDR2: SQVTM and ANQGSEA. The V and J ends lost 6 bases and 3 bases respectively, with 14 bases between them. This CDR3 region has 13 residues. The CDR3 sequence: CSVREGGYTEAFF. The CDR3 nucleotides read TGCAGCGTCCGAGAGGGGGGATACACTGAAGCTTTCTTT. The full variable domain, its missing parts supplied by reference TRBV29-1 and TRBJ1-1, is SAVISQKPSRDICQRGTSLTIQCQVDSQVTMMFWYRQQPGQSLTLIATANQGSEATYESGFVIDKFPISRPNLTFSTLTVSNMSPEDSSIYLCSVREGGYTEAFFGQGTRLTVV.

V usage is TRBV20-1 and J usage is TRBJ2-7, with D unresolved. Germline V gene data show CDR1 as DFQATT and CDR2 as SNEGSKA (reference sequence). Trimming left V 0 bases short and J 3 bases short, with 3 bases between. This CDR3 contains 11 residues. This CDR3 reads CSARENYEQYF. DNA of the CDR3: TGCAGTGCTAGAGAAAACTACGAGCAGTACTTC.

The chain uses TRBV21-1 and TRBJ2-1; the D call in the table, TRBD2, was not verified against the DNA. TRBV21-1 is recorded as a pseudogene. This CDR3 is 16 amino acids long. CDR3 residues: CASSSLAGGRHNEQFF. CDR3 coding DNA: TGTGCCAGCAGCAGTCTAGCGGGAGGGCGTCACAATGAGCAGTTCTTC.

This clonotype showed up many times. This chain uses TRBV7-2 with TRBJ2-5; D may be TRBD1 (6 bases). V lost 5 bases to trimming and J lost 3 bases, with 10 bases between them. Per the germline V gene, CDR1 is SGHTA and CDR2 is FQGNSA. This CDR3 spans 13 amino acids. The CDR3 DNA reads as TGTGCCAGCAGCAGATCAGGGGAAGAGACCCAGTACTTC. Translation gives CASSRSGEETQYF. Supplemented by reference TRBV7-2 and TRBJ2-5, the full variable domain reads GAGVSQSPSNKVTEKGKDVELRCDPISGHTALYWYRQSLGQGLEFLIYFQGNSAPDKSGLPSDRFSAERTGGSVSTLTIQRTQQEDSAVYLCASSRSGEETQYFGPGTRLLVL.